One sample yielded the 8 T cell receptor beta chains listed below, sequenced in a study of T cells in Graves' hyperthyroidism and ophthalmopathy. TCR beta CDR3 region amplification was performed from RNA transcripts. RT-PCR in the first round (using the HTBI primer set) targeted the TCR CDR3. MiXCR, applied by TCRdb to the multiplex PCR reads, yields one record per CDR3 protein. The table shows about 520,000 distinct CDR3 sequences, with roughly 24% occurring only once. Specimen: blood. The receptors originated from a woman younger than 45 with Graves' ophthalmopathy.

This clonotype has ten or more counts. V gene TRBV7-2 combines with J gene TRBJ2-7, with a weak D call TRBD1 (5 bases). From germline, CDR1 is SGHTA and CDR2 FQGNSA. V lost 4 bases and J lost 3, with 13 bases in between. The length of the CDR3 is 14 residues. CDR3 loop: CASSSDTGYYEQYF. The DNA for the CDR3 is TGTGCCAGCAGCTCGGACACCGGGTACTACGAGCAGTACTTC.

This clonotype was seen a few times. The CDR3, as DNA: TGTGCCTGGAGTGTGGGGGGATCAGGGGCCTACGAGCAGTACTTC. Its translation is CAWSVGGSGAYEQYF. The chain has TRBV30 and TRBJ2-7; D tentatively fits TRBD1 or TRBD2 (6 bases each). The V end lost 0 bases, the J end lost 2 bases, and 14 bases lay between the germline ends. Germline V gene sequence: CDR1 GTSNPN, CDR2 SVGIG (reference sequence). This CDR3 is built from 15 residues.

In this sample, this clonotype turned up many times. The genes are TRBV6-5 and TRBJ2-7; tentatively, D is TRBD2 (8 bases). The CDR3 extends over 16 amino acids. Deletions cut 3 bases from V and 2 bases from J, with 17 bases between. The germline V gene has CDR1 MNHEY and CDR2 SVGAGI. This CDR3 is CASSYPGQRGTYEQYF. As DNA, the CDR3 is TGTGCCAGCAGTTATCCGGGACAGCGGGGGACCTACGAGCAGTACTTC.

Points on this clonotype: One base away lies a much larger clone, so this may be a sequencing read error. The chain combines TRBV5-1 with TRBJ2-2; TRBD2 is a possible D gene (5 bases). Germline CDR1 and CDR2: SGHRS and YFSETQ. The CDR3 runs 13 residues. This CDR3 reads CASRVEGTRELFF. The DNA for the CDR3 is TGCGCCAGCCGTGTTGAGGGCACCAGGGAGCTGTTTTTT.

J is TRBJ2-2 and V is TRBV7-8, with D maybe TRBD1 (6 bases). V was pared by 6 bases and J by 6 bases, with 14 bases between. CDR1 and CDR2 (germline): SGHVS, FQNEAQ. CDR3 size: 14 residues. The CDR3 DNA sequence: TGTGCCAGCAGGGGAACAGAGGGGGCCGGGGAGCTGTTTTTT. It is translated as CASRGTEGAGELFF.

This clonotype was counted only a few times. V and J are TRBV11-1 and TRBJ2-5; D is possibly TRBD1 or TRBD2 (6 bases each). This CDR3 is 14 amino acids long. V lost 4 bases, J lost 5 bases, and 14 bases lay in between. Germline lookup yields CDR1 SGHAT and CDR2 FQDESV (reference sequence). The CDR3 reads CASSSLTGRETQYF. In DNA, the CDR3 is TGTGCCAGCAGCTCGCTAACAGGGAGGGAGACCCAGTACTTC.

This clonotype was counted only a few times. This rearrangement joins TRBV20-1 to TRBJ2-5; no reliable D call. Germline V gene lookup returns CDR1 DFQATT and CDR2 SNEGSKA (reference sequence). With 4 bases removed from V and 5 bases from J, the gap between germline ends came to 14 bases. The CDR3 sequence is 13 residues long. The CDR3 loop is CSAIRLPGETQYF. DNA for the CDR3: TGCAGTGCTATACGCCTACCTGGGGAGACCCAGTACTTC.

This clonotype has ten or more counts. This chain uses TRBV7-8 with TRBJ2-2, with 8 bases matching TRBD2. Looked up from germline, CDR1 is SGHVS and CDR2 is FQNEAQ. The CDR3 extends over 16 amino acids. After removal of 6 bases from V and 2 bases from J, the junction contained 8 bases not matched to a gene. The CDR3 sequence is CASRSNSGGNTGELFF. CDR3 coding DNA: TGTGCCAGCAGATCGAACAGCGGGGGAAACACCGGGGAGCTGTTTTTT.